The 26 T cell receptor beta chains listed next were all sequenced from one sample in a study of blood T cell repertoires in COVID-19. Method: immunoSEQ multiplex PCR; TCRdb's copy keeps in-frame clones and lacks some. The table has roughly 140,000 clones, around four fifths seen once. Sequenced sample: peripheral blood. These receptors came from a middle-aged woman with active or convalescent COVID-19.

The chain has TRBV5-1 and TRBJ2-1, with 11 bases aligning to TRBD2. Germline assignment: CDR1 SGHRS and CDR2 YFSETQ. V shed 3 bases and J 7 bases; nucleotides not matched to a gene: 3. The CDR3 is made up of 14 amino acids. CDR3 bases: TGCGCCAGCAGCTCCTTAGCGGGGGGGAATGAGCAGTTCTTC. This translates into CASSSLAGGNEQFF.

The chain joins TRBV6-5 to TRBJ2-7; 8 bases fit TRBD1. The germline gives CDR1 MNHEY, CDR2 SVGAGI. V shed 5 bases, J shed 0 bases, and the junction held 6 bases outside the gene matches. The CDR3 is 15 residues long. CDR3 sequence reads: CASSPRQGSSYEQYF. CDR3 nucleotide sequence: TGTGCCAGCAGTCCGAGACAGGGGAGCTCCTACGAGCAGTACTTC.

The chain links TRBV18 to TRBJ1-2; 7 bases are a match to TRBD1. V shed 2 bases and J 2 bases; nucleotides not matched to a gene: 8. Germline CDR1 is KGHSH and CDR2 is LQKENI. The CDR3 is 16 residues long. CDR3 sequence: CASSPNTGVRNYGYTF. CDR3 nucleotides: TGTGCCAGCTCACCAAACACAGGGGTTCGGAACTATGGCTACACCTTC. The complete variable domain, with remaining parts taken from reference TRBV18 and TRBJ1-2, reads NAGVMQNPRHLVRRRGQEARLRCSPMKGHSHVYWYRQLPEEGLKFMVYLQKENIIDESGMPKERFSAEFPKEGPSILRIQQVVRGDSAAYFCASSPNTGVRNYGYTFGSGTRLTVV.

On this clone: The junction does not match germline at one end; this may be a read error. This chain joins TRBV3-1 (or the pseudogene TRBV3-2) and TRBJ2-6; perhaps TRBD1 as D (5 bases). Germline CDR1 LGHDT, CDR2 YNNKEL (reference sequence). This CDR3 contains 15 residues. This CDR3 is CASSQIGSGANVLTF. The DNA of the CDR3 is TGTGCCAGCAGCCAGATCGGCTCTGGGGCTAACGTCCTGACTTTC.

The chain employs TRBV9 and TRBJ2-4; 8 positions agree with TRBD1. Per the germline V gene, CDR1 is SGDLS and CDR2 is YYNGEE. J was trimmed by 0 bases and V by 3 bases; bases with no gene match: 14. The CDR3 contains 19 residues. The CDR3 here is CASSDGQGLGTLAKNIQYF. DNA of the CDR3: TGTGCCAGCAGCGACGGACAGGGTTTGGGGACTCTAGCCAAAAACATTCAGTACTTC. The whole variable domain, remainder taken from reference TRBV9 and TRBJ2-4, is DSGVTQTPKHLITATGQRVTLRCSPRSGDLSVYWYQQSLDQGLQFLIQYYNGEERAKGNILERFSAQQFPDLHSELNLSSLELGDSALYFCASSDGQGLGTLAKNIQYFGAGTRLSVL.

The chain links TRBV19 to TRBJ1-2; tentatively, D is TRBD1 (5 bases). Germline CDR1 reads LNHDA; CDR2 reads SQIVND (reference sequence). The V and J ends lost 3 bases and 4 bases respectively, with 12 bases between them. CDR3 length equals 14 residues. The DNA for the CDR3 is TGTGCCAGTAGTATGGAGTATAGGGGCTATGGCTACACCTTC. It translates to CASSMEYRGYGYTF.

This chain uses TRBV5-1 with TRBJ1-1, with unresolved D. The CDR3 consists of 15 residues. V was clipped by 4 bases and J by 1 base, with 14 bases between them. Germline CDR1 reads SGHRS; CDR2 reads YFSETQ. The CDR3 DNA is TGCGCCAGCAGCCTAAATGGAGGGTCGAACACTGAAGCTTTCTTT. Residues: CASSLNGGSNTEAFF.

CDR3 loop: CASSQDRAGENTEAFF. In DNA, the CDR3 is TGTGCCAGCAGCCAAGATCGGGCAGGGGAGAACACTGAAGCTTTCTTT. V usage is TRBV3-1 (or the pseudogene TRBV3-2) and J usage is TRBJ1-1; a weak D match, TRBD1 (6 bases). Per the germline V gene, CDR1 is LGHDT and CDR2 is YNNKEL (reference sequence). V was trimmed by 0 bases and J by 1 base, leaving 12 bases between them. The CDR3 is 16 residues long.

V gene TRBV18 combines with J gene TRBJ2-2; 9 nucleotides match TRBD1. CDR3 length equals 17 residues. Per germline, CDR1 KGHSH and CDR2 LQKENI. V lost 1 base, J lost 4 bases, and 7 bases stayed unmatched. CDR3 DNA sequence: TGTGCCAGCTCACCACTGAGGACAGGGGCTTCCACCGGGGAGCTGTTTTTT. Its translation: CASSPLRTGASTGELFF. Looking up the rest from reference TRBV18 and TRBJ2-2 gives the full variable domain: NAGVMQNPRHLVRRRGQEARLRCSPMKGHSHVYWYRQLPEEGLKFMVYLQKENIIDESGMPKERFSAEFPKEGPSILRIQQVVRGDSAAYFCASSPLRTGASTGELFFGEGSRLTVL.

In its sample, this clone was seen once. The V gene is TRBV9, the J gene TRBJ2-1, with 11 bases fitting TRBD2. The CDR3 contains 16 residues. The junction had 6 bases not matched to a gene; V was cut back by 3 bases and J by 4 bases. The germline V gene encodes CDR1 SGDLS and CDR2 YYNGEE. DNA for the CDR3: TGTGCCAGCAGCGCGTTAGCGGGGGGGCCGTACAATGAGCAGTTCTTC. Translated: CASSALAGGPYNEQFF.

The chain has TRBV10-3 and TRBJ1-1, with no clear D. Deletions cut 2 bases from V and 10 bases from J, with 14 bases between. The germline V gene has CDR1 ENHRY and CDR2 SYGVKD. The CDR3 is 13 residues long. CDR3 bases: TGTGCCATCAGTGAGGGCGGCCGGGAGGGAGCTTTCTTT. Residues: CAISEGGREGAFF.

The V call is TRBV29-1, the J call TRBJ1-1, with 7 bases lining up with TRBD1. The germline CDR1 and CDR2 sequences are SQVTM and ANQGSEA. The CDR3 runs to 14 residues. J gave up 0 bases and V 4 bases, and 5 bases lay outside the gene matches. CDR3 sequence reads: CSVGRDRVNTEAFF. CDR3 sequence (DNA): TGCAGCGTTGGCAGGGACAGAGTGAACACTGAAGCTTTCTTT.

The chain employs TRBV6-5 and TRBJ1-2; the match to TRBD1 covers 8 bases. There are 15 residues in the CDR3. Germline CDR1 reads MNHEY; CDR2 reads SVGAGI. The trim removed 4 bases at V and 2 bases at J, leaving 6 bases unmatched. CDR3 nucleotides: TGTGCCAGCAGTTTAGGGACAGGCCTCAACTATGGCTACACCTTC. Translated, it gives CASSLGTGLNYGYTF.

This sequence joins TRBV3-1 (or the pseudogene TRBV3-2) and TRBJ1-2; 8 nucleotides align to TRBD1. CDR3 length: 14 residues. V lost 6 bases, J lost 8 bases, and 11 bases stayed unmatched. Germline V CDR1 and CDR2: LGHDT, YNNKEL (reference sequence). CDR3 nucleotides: TGTGCCAGCAGTCTCCCAGGGGGCGGAGGAGGCTACACCTTC. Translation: CASSLPGGGGGYTF.

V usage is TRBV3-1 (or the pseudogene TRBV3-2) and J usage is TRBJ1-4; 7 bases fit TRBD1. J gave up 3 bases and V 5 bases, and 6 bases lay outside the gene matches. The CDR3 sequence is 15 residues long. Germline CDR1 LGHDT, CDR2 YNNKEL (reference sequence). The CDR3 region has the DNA TGTGCCAGCAGCGCCGGGACAGTGCCTAATGAAAAACTGTTTTTT. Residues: CASSAGTVPNEKLFF.

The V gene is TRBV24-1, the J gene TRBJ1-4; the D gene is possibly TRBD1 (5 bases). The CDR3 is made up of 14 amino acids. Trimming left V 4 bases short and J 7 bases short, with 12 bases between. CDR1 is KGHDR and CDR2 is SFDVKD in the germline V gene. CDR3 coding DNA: TGTGCCACCAGTGAGGCCAGGGAGGCTGAAAAACTGTTTTTT. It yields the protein CATSEAREAEKLFF.

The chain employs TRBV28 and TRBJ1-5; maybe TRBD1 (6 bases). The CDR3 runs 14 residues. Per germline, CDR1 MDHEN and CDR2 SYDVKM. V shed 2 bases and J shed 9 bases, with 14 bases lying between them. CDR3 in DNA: TGTGCCAGCAGTTTAGGGGGCCCGTCGGTGCCCCAGCATTTT. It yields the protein CASSLGGPSVPQHF.

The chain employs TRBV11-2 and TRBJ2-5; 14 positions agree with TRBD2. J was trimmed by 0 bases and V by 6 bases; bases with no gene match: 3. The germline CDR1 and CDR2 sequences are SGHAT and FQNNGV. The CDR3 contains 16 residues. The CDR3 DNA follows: TGTGCCAGCAGTCGACTAGCGGGAGGGTACCAAGAGACCCAGTACTTC. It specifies CASSRLAGGYQETQYF. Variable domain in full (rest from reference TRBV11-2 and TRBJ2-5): EAGVAQSPRYKIIEKRQSVAFWCNPISGHATLYWYQQILGQGPKLLIQFQNNGVVDDSQLPKDRFSAERLKGVDSTLKIQPAKLEDSAVYLCASSRLAGGYQETQYFGPGTRLLVL.

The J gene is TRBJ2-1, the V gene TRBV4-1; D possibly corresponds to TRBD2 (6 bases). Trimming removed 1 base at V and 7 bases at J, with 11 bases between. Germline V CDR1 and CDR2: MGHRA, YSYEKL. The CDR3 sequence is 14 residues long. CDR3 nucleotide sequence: TGCGCCAGCAGCCAAGCGGGAGTAGGGAATGAGCAGTTCTTC. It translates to CASSQAGVGNEQFF.

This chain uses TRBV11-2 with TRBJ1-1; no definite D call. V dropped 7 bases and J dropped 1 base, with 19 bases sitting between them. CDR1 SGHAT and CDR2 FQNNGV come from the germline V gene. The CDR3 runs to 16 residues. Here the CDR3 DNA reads TGTGCCAGCATATCTCCCCGCGGCAGTGGGAACACTGAAGCTTTCTTT. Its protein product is CASISPRGSGNTEAFF.

CDR3 sequence (DNA): TGTGCCAGCAGTGAAGAGTACTCAGGGTGGGCCTACGAGCAGTACTTC. Translation: CASSEEYSGWAYEQYF. The chain recombines TRBV6-1 with TRBJ2-7, with D possibly TRBD1 on 5 matching bases. The V end lost 1 base, the J end lost 2 bases, and 15 bases lay between the germline ends. CDR1 is MNHNS, CDR2 SASEGT, per germline. The CDR3 consists of 16 residues.

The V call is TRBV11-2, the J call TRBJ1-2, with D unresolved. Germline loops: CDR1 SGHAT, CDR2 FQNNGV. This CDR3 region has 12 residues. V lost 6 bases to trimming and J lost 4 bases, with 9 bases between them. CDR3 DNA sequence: TGTGCCAGCAGAGTAGGAGGCTATGGCTACACCTTC. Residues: CASRVGGYGYTF.

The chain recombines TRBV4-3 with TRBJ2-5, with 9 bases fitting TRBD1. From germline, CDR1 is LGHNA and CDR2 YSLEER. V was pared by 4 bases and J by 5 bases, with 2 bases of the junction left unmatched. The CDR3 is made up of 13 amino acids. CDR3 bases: TGCGCCAGCAGCCGTGACAGGGGGGAGACCCAGTACTTC. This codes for CASSRDRGETQYF.

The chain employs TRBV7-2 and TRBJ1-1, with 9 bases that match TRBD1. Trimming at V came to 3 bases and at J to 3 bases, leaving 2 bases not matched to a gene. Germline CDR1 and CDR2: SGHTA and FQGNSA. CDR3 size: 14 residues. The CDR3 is CASSFGTGHTEAFF. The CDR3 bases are TGTGCCAGCAGCTTTGGGACAGGGCACACTGAAGCTTTCTTT.

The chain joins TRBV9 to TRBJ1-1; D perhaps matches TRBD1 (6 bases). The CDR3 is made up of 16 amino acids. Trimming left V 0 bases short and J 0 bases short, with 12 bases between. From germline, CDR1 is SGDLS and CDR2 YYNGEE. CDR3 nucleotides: TGTGCCAGCAGCGTAGCCGCAGGGGCCCTGAACACTGAAGCTTTCTTT. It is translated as CASSVAAGALNTEAFF.

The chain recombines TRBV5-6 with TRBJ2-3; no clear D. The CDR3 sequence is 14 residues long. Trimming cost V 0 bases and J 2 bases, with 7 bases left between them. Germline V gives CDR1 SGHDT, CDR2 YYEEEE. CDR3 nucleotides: TGTGCCAGCAGCTTGGCCTATTCCACAGATACGCAGTATTTT. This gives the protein CASSLAYSTDTQYF.